The next 32 T cell receptor beta chains were all read from a single sample in a study of blood T cell repertoires in COVID-19. The assay was immunoSEQ multiplex PCR, and TCRdb's table has in-frame clones only and misses some. The data show about 480,000 clones, roughly nine tenths seen once. Sequenced: peripheral blood. The receptors originated from a man between 18 and 29 years old with COVID-19, enrolled during active disease.

The chain carries TRBV7-2 and TRBJ2-3, with D unresolved. Germline V gives CDR1 SGHTA, CDR2 FQGNSA. This CDR3 has 14 amino acids. The V end was cut by 6 bases, the J end by 4 bases, with 14 bases between. As DNA, the CDR3 is TGTGCCAGCAGAACGCCTGGTAGTGCAGATACGCAGTATTTT. Translating it yields CASRTPGSADTQYF.

The chain is built from TRBV18 and TRBJ2-3; TRBD1 matches 9 bases. The CDR3 is 15 residues long. The V gene's germline CDR1 is KGHSH and CDR2 LQKENI. V shed 6 bases, J shed 4 bases, and the junction held 8 bases outside the gene matches. In DNA form, the CDR3 reads TGTGCCAGCTCGCCCGGGACAGGGAGGGCAGATACGCAGTATTTT. It is translated as CASSPGTGRADTQYF. The whole variable domain, remainder taken from reference TRBV18 and TRBJ2-3, is NAGVMQNPRHLVRRRGQEARLRCSPMKGHSHVYWYRQLPEEGLKFMVYLQKENIIDESGMPKERFSAEFPKEGPSILRIQQVVRGDSAAYFCASSPGTGRADTQYFGPGTRLTVL.

The chain couples TRBV5-1 to TRBJ2-5; D perhaps matches TRBD2 (6 bases). Germline lookup yields CDR1 SGHRS and CDR2 YFSETQ. Trimming left V 2 bases short and J 1 base short, with 9 bases between. This CDR3 is built from 14 residues. The CDR3 sequence: CASSFAGIQETQYF. As DNA, the CDR3 is TGCGCCAGCAGCTTTGCGGGGATCCAAGAGACCCAGTACTTC.

The chain has TRBV2 and TRBJ1-6, with D unresolved. Germline V gene lookup returns CDR1 SNHLY and CDR2 FYNNEI. V was clipped by 3 bases and J by 9 bases, with 6 bases between them. CDR3 length: 12 residues. Here the CDR3 reads CASSDQVSPLHF. CDR3 coding DNA: TGTGCCAGCAGTGACCAGGTTTCACCCCTCCACTTT.

The rearrangement joins TRBV25-1 to TRBJ1-1; D may be TRBD1 (5 bases). V was trimmed by 1 base and J by 3 bases, leaving 15 bases between them. This CDR3 has 16 amino acids. Per the germline V gene, CDR1 is MGHDK and CDR2 is SYGVNS. The CDR3 region has the DNA TGTGCCAGCAGTGAATGGGTCGGAGGAGGGGACACTGAAGCTTTCTTT. Translating gives CASSEWVGGGDTEAFF.

CDR3 in DNA: TGTGCCAGCAGCGACGGACAGACCTACGAGCAGTACTTC. It translates to CASSDGQTYEQYF. The chain uses TRBV11-1 and TRBJ2-7, with a possible D match to TRBD1 (6 bases). The CDR3 runs to 13 residues. V was shortened by 5 bases and J by 2 bases, with 10 bases between the two germline ends. CDR1 SGHAT and CDR2 FQDESV come from the germline V gene (reference sequence).

The chain combines TRBV19 with TRBJ2-3; tentatively, D is TRBD1 (6 bases). Germline-derived CDR1 and CDR2 are LNHDA and SQIVND (reference sequence). The CDR3 loop spans 17 amino acids. V shed 5 bases and J shed 1 base, with 19 bases lying between them. As DNA, the CDR3 is TGTGCCAGTAGTGTGATCCCGGACAGAGGGGGCACAGATACGCAGTATTTT. Translated, it gives CASSVIPDRGGTDTQYF. The whole variable domain, remainder taken from reference TRBV19 and TRBJ2-3, is DGGITQSPKYLFRKEGQNVTLSCEQNLNHDAMYWYRQDPGQGLRLIYYSQIVNDFQKGDIAEGYSVSREKKESFPLTVTSAQKNPTAFYLCASSVIPDRGGTDTQYFGPGTRLTVL.

Here the CDR3 reads CASSLTIQFGEQFF. In DNA, the CDR3 is TGTGCCAGCAGCTTGACAATCCAATTTGGTGAGCAGTTCTTC. The chain uses TRBV11-1 and TRBJ2-1; no firm D call. Looked up from germline, CDR1 is SGHAT and CDR2 is FQDESV (reference sequence). The CDR3 is made up of 14 amino acids. The V and J ends lost 3 bases and 9 bases respectively, with 15 bases between them.

The chain joins TRBV30 to TRBJ2-5; TRBD2 agrees at 9 bases. CDR1 and CDR2 from the germline V gene are GTSNPN and SVGIG (reference sequence). The CDR3 totals 14 residues. V was clipped by 5 bases and J by 4 bases; unmatched bases: 8. The CDR3 nucleotides are TGTGCCTGGGCGGGCCTAGCGGGAAGAGAGACCCAGTACTTC. This encodes CAWAGLAGRETQYF.

The chain is built from TRBV15 and TRBJ1-3; TRBD1 is a possible D gene (5 bases). The length of the CDR3 is 18 residues. V lost 0 bases to trimming and J lost 1 base, with 16 bases between them. Germline CDR1 and CDR2: LNHNV and YYDKDF (reference sequence). This CDR3 reads CATSRESLGGASGNTIYF. The CDR3 nucleotides are TGTGCCACCAGCAGAGAATCATTAGGCGGGGCGTCTGGAAACACCATATATTTT.

The chain couples TRBV5-8 to TRBJ2-7, with 9 bases lining up with TRBD1. CDR1 SGHTS and CDR2 YDEGEE come from the germline V gene. The junction had 11 bases not matched to a gene; V was cut back by 4 bases and J by 3 bases. There are 16 residues in the CDR3. As DNA, the CDR3 is TGTGCCAGCAGCCGAGGGTGGACAGGGGTCATCTACGAGCAGTACTTC. Its translation is CASSRGWTGVIYEQYF.

The V gene is TRBV6-5, the J gene TRBJ1-5; D remains unclear. Germline assignment: CDR1 MNHEY and CDR2 SVGAGI. The CDR3 loop spans 13 amino acids. Trimming shortened V by 7 bases and J by 4 bases, and 11 bases separated the two germline ends. The CDR3 region is CASMRSGNQPQHF. In nucleotides, the CDR3 is TGTGCCAGCATGCGAAGCGGAAATCAGCCCCAGCATTTT.

V and J are TRBV27 and TRBJ1-4; 9 nucleotides align to TRBD1. In germline, CDR1 is MNHEY, CDR2 SMNVEV (reference sequence). The V and J ends lost 6 bases and 8 bases, in that order; junction bases with no gene match: 7. CDR3 length equals 14 residues. CDR3 loop: CASRLQGAGEKLFF. CDR3 in DNA: TGTGCCAGCAGACTACAGGGGGCAGGAGAAAAACTGTTTTTT. The full variable domain, rest sourced from reference TRBV27 and TRBJ1-4, is EAQVTQNPRYLITVTGKKLTVTCSQNMNHEYMSWYRQDPGLGLRQIYYSMNVEVTDKGDVPEGYKVSRKEKRNFPLILESPSPNQTSLYFCASRLQGAGEKLFFGSGTQLSVL.

The chain couples TRBV5-4 to TRBJ2-3, with 9 bases fitting TRBD2. The junction had 7 bases not matched to a gene; V was cut back by 0 bases and J by 2 bases. The germline V gene has CDR1 SGHNT and CDR2 YYREEE (reference sequence). The CDR3 consists of 17 residues. CDR3 bases: TGTGCCAGCAGCTTGGACGCGGGAGGGGCCCCCACAGATACGCAGTATTTT. It is translated as CASSLDAGGAPTDTQYF.

The chain links TRBV27 to TRBJ2-7; D is possibly TRBD2 (5 bases). The CDR3 runs 15 residues. V dropped 4 bases and J dropped 3 bases, with 16 bases sitting between them. Germline loops: CDR1 MNHEY, CDR2 SMNVEV (reference sequence). The CDR3 sequence is CASSWRSSPYYEQYF. Here the CDR3 DNA reads TGTGCCAGCAGTTGGAGGAGCTCCCCATACTACGAGCAGTACTTC.

The chain links TRBV5-1 to TRBJ1-1; TRBD1 is a possible D gene (5 bases). Germline CDR1 is SGHRS and CDR2 is YFSETQ. This CDR3 contains 15 residues. V shed 2 bases and J shed 3 bases, with 14 bases lying between them. CDR3 DNA sequence: TGCGCCAGCAGCTTAAGGAGGGGACTATACACTGAAGCTTTCTTT. It encodes CASSLRRGLYTEAFF.

CDR3 bases: TGTGCCATCAGTGTGTACGGGAACTACGAGCAGTACTTC. Translation gives CAISVYGNYEQYF. The V and J genes are TRBV10-3 and TRBJ2-7, with D tentatively TRBD2 (5 bases). The CDR3 length is 13 residues. The V end lost 4 bases, the J end lost 3 bases, and 10 bases lay between the germline ends. Germline-derived CDR1 and CDR2 are ENHRY and SYGVKD.

The rearrangement uses TRBV25-1 and TRBJ2-3, with a weak D call TRBD2 (5 bases). The CDR3 is made up of 14 amino acids. Trimming took off 5 bases at V and 4 bases at J, with 13 bases between the two ends. In germline, CDR1 is MGHDK, CDR2 SYGVNS. The CDR3 here is CASSRTGWADTQYF. Written as DNA, the CDR3 is TGTGCCAGCAGTCGAACGGGATGGGCAGATACGCAGTATTTT.

V and J are TRBV18 and TRBJ2-1; TRBD1 matches 7 bases. Germline CDR1 reads KGHSH; CDR2 reads LQKENI. The CDR3 consists of 15 residues. V shed 0 bases, J shed 5 bases, and the junction held 4 bases outside the gene matches. CDR3 amino acids: CASSPPGTANNEQFF. DNA for the CDR3: TGTGCCAGCTCACCACCGGGGACAGCTAACAATGAGCAGTTCTTC.

The chain recombines TRBV24-1 with TRBJ2-3, with D hard to call. Germline CDR1 and CDR2: KGHDR and SFDVKD. This CDR3 is 12 amino acids long. Between the trimmed V and J ends, which lost 5 bases and 6 bases, there was a span of 8 bases. The CDR3 here is CATSVTPDTQYF. CDR3 sequence (DNA): TGTGCCACCAGTGTAACTCCTGATACGCAGTATTTT.

The V and J genes are TRBV28 and TRBJ2-7, with 11 bases lining up with TRBD2. The CDR3 spans 15 residues. The ends lost 3 bases at V and 5 bases at J; junction bases unmatched: 6. Per germline, CDR1 MDHEN and CDR2 SYDVKM. The CDR3 DNA sequence: TGTGCCAGCAGTTTTCCCGGGACTAGCGGTCACGAGCAGTACTTC. Translated, it gives CASSFPGTSGHEQYF.

The rearrangement joins TRBV7-9 to TRBJ1-1; possible D gene TRBD1, 6 bases. The CDR3 totals 14 residues. The germline gives CDR1 SEHNR, CDR2 FQNEAQ (reference sequence). The ends were cut back, 3 bases at V and 3 bases at J, with 11 bases in the middle. CDR3 nucleotides: TGTGCCAGCAGCTTCGGGGGGCTCGACACTGAAGCTTTCTTT. This sequence encodes CASSFGGLDTEAFF.

V usage is TRBV6-5 and J usage is TRBJ2-7, with D possibly matching TRBD2 (5 bases). Germline CDR1 is MNHEY and CDR2 is SVGAGI. The CDR3 has 12 amino acids. V was shortened by 6 bases and J by 4 bases, with 10 bases between the two germline ends. In DNA form, the CDR3 reads TGTGCCAGCAGGTCTAGCTCTTACGAGCAGTACTTC. Its protein product is CASRSSSYEQYF.

The chain carries TRBV9 and TRBJ2-2; 8 positions match TRBD1. There are 19 residues in the CDR3. Trimming removed 2 bases from V and 7 bases from J; junction bases left unmatched: 19. From germline, CDR1 is SGDLS and CDR2 YYNGEE. This CDR3 is CASSVSGTPGGRFGGELFF. As DNA, the CDR3 is TGTGCCAGCAGCGTGTCGGGAACCCCAGGGGGCCGATTTGGCGGGGAGCTGTTTTTT.

V usage is TRBV11-2 and J usage is TRBJ1-4; D remains ambiguous. CDR3 size: 16 residues. V gave up 1 base and J gave up 1 base, with 10 bases separating them. Germline CDR1 SGHAT, CDR2 FQNNGV. CDR3 amino acids: CASSLGSRRTNEKLFF. CDR3 DNA: TGTGCCAGCAGCTTAGGGAGTCGTAGAACTAATGAAAAACTGTTTTTT.

V usage is TRBV28 and J usage is TRBJ2-1, with D uncertain. The V gene lost 9 bases and the J gene lost 4 bases, with 7 bases spanning the gap. The CDR3 has 11 residues. Germline assignment: CDR1 MDHEN and CDR2 SYDVKM. CDR3 nucleotides: TGTGCCAGGGAGTGGTACAATGAGCAGTTCTTC. Its protein is CAREWYNEQFF.

The chain has TRBV10-3 and TRBJ1-1, with D perhaps matching TRBD1 (6 bases). Per the germline V gene, CDR1 is ENHRY and CDR2 is SYGVKD. This CDR3 is built from 14 residues. V was clipped by 10 bases and J by 1 base, with 16 bases between them. CDR3 amino acids: CATWGGQSNTEAFF. The CDR3 DNA follows: TGTGCCACTTGGGGCGGACAGTCGAACACTGAAGCTTTCTTT.

The chain combines TRBV18 with TRBJ1-5; 9 bases fit TRBD1. CDR3 size: 17 residues. Unmatched junction bases numbered 15, after V lost 8 bases and J lost 4 bases. Germline V lookup: CDR1 KGHSH, CDR2 LQKENI. The CDR3 nucleotides are TGTGCCAGCCTCCCGACAGGGGGAATAGCAGGGAATCAGCCCCAGCATTTT. It encodes CASLPTGGIAGNQPQHF.

This chain connects TRBV2 to TRBJ2-7; 10 positions agree with TRBD2. The J segment lost 6 bases and the V segment lost 8 bases, leaving 16 bases of the junction unmatched. The germline gives CDR1 SNHLY, CDR2 FYNNEI. There are 16 residues in the CDR3. Here the CDR3 DNA reads TGTGCCAGCGGCGTAAGCGGGAGGGCATGGGGAGGCGAGCAGTACTTC. The encoded protein is CASGVSGRAWGGEQYF. The variable domain in full, completed from reference TRBV2 and TRBJ2-7, reads EPEVTQTPSHQVTQMGQEVILRCVPISNHLYFYWYRQILGQKVEFLVSFYNNEISEKSEIFDDQFSVERPDGSNFTLKIRSTKLEDSAMYFCASGVSGRAWGGEQYFGPGTRLTVT.

The chain links TRBV6-4 to TRBJ2-4; 10 bases agree with TRBD2. Germline V gives CDR1 MRHNA, CDR2 SNTAGT. The CDR3 loop spans 18 amino acids. V was clipped by 0 bases and J by 1 base; unmatched bases: 6. The CDR3 region has the DNA TGTGCCAGCAGTGACTCAGCCCTAGCGGGAGTGGCCAAAAACATTCAGTACTTC. Its protein product is CASSDSALAGVAKNIQYF.

This rearrangement joins TRBV4-1 to TRBJ1-2; 7 bases are a match to TRBD1. CDR3 size: 16 residues. The V gene's germline CDR1 is MGHRA and CDR2 YSYEKL. Trimming removed 2 bases from V and 4 bases from J; junction bases left unmatched: 10. The CDR3 region has the DNA TGCGCCAGCAGCCAACCATCCCGGGACAGCCCCTATGGCTACACCTTC. Protein sequence: CASSQPSRDSPYGYTF.

This chain joins TRBV6-2 or TRBV6-3 and TRBJ2-2; D remains unclear. The length of the CDR3 is 14 residues. Trimming shortened V by 4 bases and J by 2 bases, and 8 bases separated the two germline ends. CDR1 and CDR2 (germline): MNHEY, SVGEGT. DNA for the CDR3: TGTGCCAGCAGTTCGAGATCTAACACCGGGGAGCTGTTTTTT. It encodes CASSSRSNTGELFF.